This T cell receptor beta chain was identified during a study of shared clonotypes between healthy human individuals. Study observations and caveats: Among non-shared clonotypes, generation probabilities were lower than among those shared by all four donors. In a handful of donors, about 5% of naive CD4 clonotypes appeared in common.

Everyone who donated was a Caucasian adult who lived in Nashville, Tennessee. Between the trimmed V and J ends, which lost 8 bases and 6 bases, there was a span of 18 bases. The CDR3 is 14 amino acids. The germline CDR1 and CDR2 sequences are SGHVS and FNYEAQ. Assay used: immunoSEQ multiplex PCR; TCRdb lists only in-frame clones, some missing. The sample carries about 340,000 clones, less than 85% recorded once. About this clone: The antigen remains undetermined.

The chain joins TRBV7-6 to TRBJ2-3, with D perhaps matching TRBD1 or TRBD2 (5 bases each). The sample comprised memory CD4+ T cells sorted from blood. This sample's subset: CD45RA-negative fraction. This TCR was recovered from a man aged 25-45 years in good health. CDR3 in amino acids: CASRLRGEGDTQYF. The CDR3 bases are TGTGCCAGCCGACTAAGAGGAGAGGGGGATACGCAGTATTTT.